Below, 24 T cell receptor beta chains from the same sample are listed, as sequenced in a study of OX40 agonist ivuxolimab in advanced cancers. Libraries were constructed by the immunoSEQ multiplex PCR assay. Entries here come from immuneACCESS through TCRdb and include only in-frame sequences with V and J called. Some clones fail to appear in such tables; in the studies checked, an unresolved V gene covers under half of the shortfall, and the cause of the remainder is unknown. The sample has tens of thousands of clones on record, 70% to 90% of them singletons. Of the sample, roughly 25% falls within the top ten clones. This specimen consisted of CD4+ or CD8+ T cells sorted from blood, obtained in a trial of the OX40 agonist ivuxolimab. The receptors come from an adult with an advanced solid tumor such as melanoma, head and neck, liver or kidney cancer.

The V and J genes are TRBV27 and TRBJ2-3; no clear D gene. V lost 4 bases and J lost 2, with 7 bases in between. CDR1 is MNHEY and CDR2 is SMNVEV in the germline V gene (reference sequence). This CDR3 has 13 residues. The CDR3 region has the DNA TGTGCCAGCAGTTGGACGGTCACAGATACGCAGTATTTT. Its protein is CASSWTVTDTQYF.

In DNA, the CDR3 is TGTGCCAGCAGCTTAGTGGCCATGGATACGCAGTATTTT. Translated, it gives CASSLVAMDTQYF. This chain links TRBV7-9 with TRBJ2-3; D is unclear. Germline assignment: CDR1 SEHNR and CDR2 FQNEAQ (reference sequence). V was cut by 1 base and J by 6 bases, with 8 bases left in between. The CDR3 is made up of 13 amino acids.

The chain links TRBV15 to TRBJ2-3; D unclear. The germline CDR1 and CDR2 sequences are LNHNV and YYDKDF (reference sequence). The CDR3 loop spans 15 amino acids. The V end was cut by 1 base, the J end by 0 bases, with 8 bases between. CDR3 region: CATSRGTTSTDTQYF. The CDR3 coding sequence is TGTGCCACCAGCAGAGGGACCACTAGCACAGATACGCAGTATTTT. Looking up the rest from reference TRBV15 and TRBJ2-3 gives the full variable domain: DAMVIQNPRYQVTQFGKPVTLSCSQTLNHNVMYWYQQKSSQAPKLLFHYYDKDFNNEADTPDNFQSRRPNTSFCFLDIRSPGLGDTAMYLCATSRGTTSTDTQYFGPGTRLTVL.

The chain combines TRBV15 with TRBJ1-1; 11 nucleotides match TRBD1. The germline V gene has CDR1 LNHNV and CDR2 YYDKDF (reference sequence). This CDR3 contains 17 residues. V lost 7 bases to trimming and J lost 1 base; unmatched junction nucleotides: 11. This CDR3 is CATTQGTGGKGNTEAFF. DNA of the CDR3: TGTGCCACCACCCAAGGGACAGGGGGTAAGGGGAACACTGAAGCTTTCTTT. Drawing the rest from reference TRBV15 and TRBJ1-1, the complete variable domain is DAMVIQNPRYQVTQFGKPVTLSCSQTLNHNVMYWYQQKSSQAPKLLFHYYDKDFNNEADTPDNFQSRRPNTSFCFLDIRSPGLGDTAMYLCATTQGTGGKGNTEAFFGQGTRLTVV.

This clone was seen only a few times. V gene TRBV6-1 combines with J gene TRBJ1-2, with 9 bases matching TRBD1. Per germline, CDR1 MNHNS and CDR2 SASEGT. V was pared by 3 bases and J by 8 bases, with 10 bases of the junction left unmatched. This CDR3 is 15 amino acids long. The CDR3 here is CASSEGTGGAGGYTF. In DNA form, the CDR3 reads TGTGCCAGCAGTGAGGGAACAGGGGGCGCCGGCGGCTACACCTTC.

This clone came up once. The chain uses TRBV28 and TRBJ2-7; the D gene is possibly TRBD2 (6 bases). This CDR3 contains 14 residues. V gave up 7 bases and J gave up 2 bases, with 15 bases separating them. Germline V CDR1 and CDR2: MDHEN, SYDVKM. CDR3: CASIAVGGPYEQYF. The CDR3 nucleotides read TGTGCCAGCATTGCAGTGGGAGGCCCCTACGAGCAGTACTTC.

The genes are TRBV27 and TRBJ1-5; TRBD1 matches at 11 bases. Germline CDR1 is MNHEY and CDR2 is SMNVEV (reference sequence). J gave up 0 bases and V 6 bases, and 7 bases lay outside the gene matches. This CDR3 spans 17 amino acids. The CDR3 region is CASSLGQGGGSNQPQHF. The CDR3, as DNA: TGTGCCAGCAGCTTGGGACAGGGGGGAGGTAGCAATCAGCCCCAGCATTTT.

A single count supports this clone. The chain combines TRBV4-2 with TRBJ2-1; TRBD1 matches 7 bases. The V and J ends lost 0 bases and 8 bases, in that order; junction bases with no gene match: 16. The CDR3 runs to 18 residues. The germline gives CDR1 LGHNA, CDR2 YNFKEQ. CDR3 amino acids: CASSQDRSRGPAVYEQFF. In nucleotides, the CDR3 is TGTGCCAGCAGCCAAGATCGTTCTAGGGGGCCGGCTGTCTATGAGCAGTTCTTC.

J is TRBJ1-1 and V is TRBV7-9; 8 bases fit TRBD1. CDR3 length equals 15 residues. CDR1 is SEHNR and CDR2 is FQNEAQ in the germline V gene (reference sequence). The ends lost 1 base at V and 2 bases at J; junction bases unmatched: 3. The CDR3 nucleotides are TGTGCCAGCAGCTTAGGCGGACAGGGAAACACTGAAGCTTTCTTT. It codes for CASSLGGQGNTEAFF.

This clone was detected only once. This chain joins TRBV5-6 and TRBJ1-2; 11 bases line up with TRBD1. The trim removed 2 bases at V and 4 bases at J, leaving 10 bases unmatched. This CDR3 has 17 residues. Germline assignment: CDR1 SGHDT and CDR2 YYEEEE. The CDR3 loop is CASSFVGQGAQGYGYTF. In DNA form, the CDR3 reads TGTGCCAGCAGCTTCGTAGGACAGGGGGCGCAGGGCTATGGCTACACCTTC.

The V and J genes are TRBV7-6 and TRBJ2-2; 7 nucleotides agree with TRBD2. The CDR3 totals 19 residues. V gave up 4 bases and J gave up 4 bases; unmatched junction bases: 18. In germline, CDR1 is SGHVS, CDR2 FNYEAQ. The CDR3 spells CASSSIGGSITLGTGELFF. For the CDR3, the DNA is TGTGCCAGCAGCTCAATTGGCGGGAGCATTACATTGGGCACCGGGGAGCTGTTTTTT.

This chain connects TRBV10-2 to TRBJ1-5; no definite D call. Per the germline V gene, CDR1 is WSHSY and CDR2 is SAAADI. V was shortened by 5 bases and J by 3 bases, with 11 bases between the two germline ends. The CDR3 totals 14 residues. In DNA, the CDR3 is TGCGCCAGCAGTCTAGGACGGCTCAATCAGCCCCAGCATTTT. Translating it yields CASSLGRLNQPQHF.

The chain has TRBV28 and TRBJ2-3, with 10 positions matching TRBD2. The CDR3 length is 15 residues. The germline V gene has CDR1 MDHEN and CDR2 SYDVKM. Trimming cost V 5 bases and J 4 bases; bases outside gene matches: 6. The CDR3 region has the DNA TGTGCCAGCAGTAGCGGGAGGGCCGAGGCAGATACGCAGTATTTT. This encodes CASSSGRAEADTQYF.

Only one count was recorded for this clone. V and J are TRBV10-3 and TRBJ1-2; D uncertain. The CDR3 runs 11 residues. CDR1 and CDR2 (germline): ENHRY, SYGVKD. V gave up 0 bases and J gave up 10 bases, with 6 bases separating them. The CDR3 bases are TGTGCCATCAGTGAGTCGGTCGACTACACCTTC. Its translation is CAISESVDYTF.

The chain is built from TRBV6-4 and TRBJ2-1, with D unclear. This CDR3 spans 13 amino acids. Looked up from germline, CDR1 is MRHNA and CDR2 is SNTAGT. V was shortened by 7 bases and J by 6 bases, with 13 bases between the two germline ends. The chain's CDR3 is CASIHLRFNEQFF. The CDR3 DNA reads TGTGCCAGCATCCATTTACGGTTCAATGAGCAGTTCTTC.

The gene calls are TRBV7-6 and TRBJ2-7, with 8 bases aligning to TRBD2. The CDR3 extends over 17 amino acids. The V and J ends lost 5 bases and 2 bases, in that order; junction bases with no gene match: 14. Germline lookup yields CDR1 SGHVS and CDR2 FNYEAQ. The CDR3 bases are TGTGCCAGCAGCGACACCATCTCGGGAGGGCTAACCTACGAGCAGTACTTC. It yields the protein CASSDTISGGLTYEQYF. The full variable domain, its missing parts supplied by reference TRBV7-6 and TRBJ2-7, is GAGVSQSPRYKVTKRGQDVALRCDPISGHVSLYWYRQALGQGPEFLTYFNYEAQQDKSGLPNDRFSAERPEGSISTLTIQRTEQRDSAMYRCASSDTISGGLTYEQYFGPGTRLTVT.

This chain uses TRBV2 with TRBJ2-7; TRBD1 agrees at 8 bases. CDR3 length: 15 amino acids. V trimming: 3 bases; J trimming: 3 bases; junction bases outside the gene matches: 7. CDR1 and CDR2 from the germline V gene are SNHLY and FYNNEI. CDR3 loop: CASSDPGTGGYEQYF. CDR3 nucleotides: TGTGCCAGCAGTGATCCCGGGACAGGTGGCTACGAGCAGTACTTC.

This clone was found once. This CDR3 is CASSYSASGRFSEQFF. As DNA, the CDR3 is TGTGCCAGCAGTTACTCGGCTAGCGGGAGATTCAGTGAGCAGTTCTTC. The rearrangement links TRBV6-6 to TRBJ2-1, with TRBD2 matching 10 bases. The V gene's germline CDR1 is MNHNY and CDR2 SVGAGI (reference sequence). V was clipped by 0 bases and J by 9 bases; unmatched bases: 8. The CDR3 is made up of 16 amino acids.

The chain recombines TRBV5-1 with TRBJ2-1; TRBD1 or TRBD2 may be the D gene (5 bases each). Trimming shortened V by 0 bases and J by 4 bases, and 8 bases separated the two germline ends. Germline lookup yields CDR1 SGHRS and CDR2 YFSETQ. The CDR3 runs to 14 residues. The CDR3: CASSLGEGYNEQFF. CDR3 in DNA: TGCGCCAGCAGCTTGGGAGAGGGGTACAATGAGCAGTTCTTC.

There are a few counts of this clone. The chain couples TRBV28 to TRBJ1-5, with D hard to call. CDR1 and CDR2 (germline): MDHEN, SYDVKM. V lost 2 bases to trimming and J lost 0 bases, with 8 bases between them. This CDR3 spans 15 amino acids. CDR3 sequence: CASSLLQTSNQPQHF. Written as DNA, the CDR3 is TGTGCCAGCAGTTTACTACAGACTAGCAATCAGCCCCAGCATTTT. Together with reference TRBV28 and TRBJ1-5, the CDR3 gives the full variable domain: DVKVTQSSRYLVKRTGEKVFLECVQDMDHENMFWYRQDPGLGLRLIYFSYDVKMKEKGDIPEGYSVSREKKERFSLILESASTNQTSMYLCASSLLQTSNQPQHFGDGTRLSIL.

The chain uses TRBV6-6 and TRBJ2-2; D may be TRBD2 (6 bases). Germline assignment: CDR1 MNHNY and CDR2 SVGAGI (reference sequence). Trimming removed 2 bases at V and 6 bases at J, with 7 bases between. This CDR3 region has 13 residues. The CDR3: CASSYAGSGELFF. The CDR3 nucleotides are TGTGCCAGCAGTTACGCGGGGTCCGGGGAGCTGTTTTTT.

The J gene is TRBJ1-5, the V gene TRBV2, with unresolved D. In germline, CDR1 is SNHLY, CDR2 FYNNEI. V shed 6 bases and J shed 0 bases, with 15 bases lying between them. This CDR3 region has 16 residues. CDR3 bases: TGTGCCAGCAGGCCCTTTATAGTATCTAGCAATCAGCCCCAGCATTTT. Translated: CASRPFIVSSNQPQHF.

The chain employs TRBV7-3 and TRBJ2-5; 11 bases are shared with TRBD2. V was pared by 5 bases and J by 0 bases, with 5 bases of the junction left unmatched. The CDR3 runs to 16 residues. Looked up from germline, CDR1 is SGHTA and CDR2 is FQGTGA. CDR3 DNA sequence: TGTGCCAGCAGCCGACCGGGACTAGCGGACCAAGAGACCCAGTACTTC. Residues: CASSRPGLADQETQYF.

The gene calls are TRBV9 and TRBJ2-7; the match to TRBD2 covers 7 bases. Trimming took 0 bases from V and 7 from J; bases not matched to a gene: 7. The CDR3 sequence is 14 residues long. Germline V gene lookup returns CDR1 SGDLS and CDR2 YYNGEE. The CDR3 spells CASSVGSSGSEQYF. Here the CDR3 DNA reads TGTGCCAGCAGCGTAGGTAGTAGCGGGTCTGAGCAGTACTTC.